This T cell receptor beta chain was sequenced during a study of siplizumab effects on memory and regulatory T cells. TCRdb's copy holds only in-frame clones and misses some; the assay was immunoSEQ multiplex PCR. The table records about 87,000 clones, around 90% of them present only once. The length of the CDR3 is 15 residues. CDR1 LNHNV and CDR2 YYDKDF come from the germline V gene (reference sequence). V dropped 0 bases and J dropped 3; count of bases not matched to a gene: 5. Note on this clone: Its antigen is not known.

General observations from the study: Naive T cells were seemingly more diverse than memory cells, and major contributions to the alloresponse seemed to be made by them. To unstimulated subsets, only a minor fraction of alloreactive clones could be mapped. Alloreactive sequences from unstimulated CD4+ memory cells fell significantly with siplizumab. Proliferating Tregs from siplizumab cultures lacked functional confirmation of suppression.

The receptor was derived from a human donor in good health. The V call is TRBV15, the J call TRBJ2-7, with 7 nucleotides matching TRBD1. Sample: Tregs sorted from blood. The CDR3: CATSRERGLYYEQYF. CDR3 sequence (DNA): TGTGCCACCAGCAGAGAAAGGGGGCTTTACTACGAGCAGTACTTC.